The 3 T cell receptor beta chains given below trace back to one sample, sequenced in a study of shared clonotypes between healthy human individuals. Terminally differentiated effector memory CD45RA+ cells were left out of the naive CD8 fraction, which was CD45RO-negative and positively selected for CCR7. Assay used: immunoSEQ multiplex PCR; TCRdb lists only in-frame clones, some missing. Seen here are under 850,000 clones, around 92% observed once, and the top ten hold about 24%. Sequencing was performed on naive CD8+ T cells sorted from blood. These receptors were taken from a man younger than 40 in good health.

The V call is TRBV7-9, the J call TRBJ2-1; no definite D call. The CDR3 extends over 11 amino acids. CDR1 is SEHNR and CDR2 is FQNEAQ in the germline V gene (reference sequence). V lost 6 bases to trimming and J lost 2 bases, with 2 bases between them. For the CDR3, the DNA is TGTGCCAGCAGGCCCTACAATGAGCAGTTCTTC. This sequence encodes CASRPYNEQFF.

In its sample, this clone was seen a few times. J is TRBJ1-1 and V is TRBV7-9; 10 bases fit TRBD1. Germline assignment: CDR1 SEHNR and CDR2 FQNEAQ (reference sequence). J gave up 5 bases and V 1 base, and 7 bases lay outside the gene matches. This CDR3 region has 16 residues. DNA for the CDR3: TGTGCCAGCAGCTTAGGATCCGACAGGGGGCAGACTGAAGCTTTCTTT. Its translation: CASSLGSDRGQTEAFF.

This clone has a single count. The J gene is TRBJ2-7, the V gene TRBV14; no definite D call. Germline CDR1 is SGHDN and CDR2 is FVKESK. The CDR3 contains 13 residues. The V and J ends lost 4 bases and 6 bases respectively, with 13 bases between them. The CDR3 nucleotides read TGTGCCAGCAGCCCCTCGGGCGGAAGCGAGCAGTACTTC. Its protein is CASSPSGGSEQYF.